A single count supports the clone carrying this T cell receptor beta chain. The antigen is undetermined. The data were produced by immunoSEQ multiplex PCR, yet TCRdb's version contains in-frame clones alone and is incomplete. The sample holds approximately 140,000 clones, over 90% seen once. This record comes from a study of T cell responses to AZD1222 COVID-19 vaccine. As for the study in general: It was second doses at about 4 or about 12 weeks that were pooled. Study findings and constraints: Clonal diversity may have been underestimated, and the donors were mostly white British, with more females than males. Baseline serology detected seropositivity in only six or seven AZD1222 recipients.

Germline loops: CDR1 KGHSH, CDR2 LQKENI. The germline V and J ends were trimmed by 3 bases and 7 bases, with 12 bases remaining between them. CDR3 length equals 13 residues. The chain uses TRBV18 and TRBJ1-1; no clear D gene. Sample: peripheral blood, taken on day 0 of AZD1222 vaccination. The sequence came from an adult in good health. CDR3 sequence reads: CASSPLVGDEAFF. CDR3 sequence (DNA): TGTGCCAGCTCACCCCTTGTTGGGGATGAAGCTTTCTTT.